This TCR beta chain was found in a study of blood T cell repertoires in COVID-19. Background on the study: From the United States, Italy and Spain came samples of acute and convalescent COVID-19. PBMCs, B-cell-depleted T cells, or T cells provided the cDNA or gDNA that made up the material.

This CDR3 is 12 amino acids long. Trimming took 5 bases from V and 16 from J; bases not matched to a gene: 6. As originally analysed: Nucleated cell number was recorded as an estimate derived from reference gene primer amplification. Assay: immunoSEQ multiplex PCR; the TCRdb copy retains only in-frame clones and omits some. The V and J calls and clone size come from that table; D and trimming were worked out from the DNA. The data show about 51,000 clones, with about 91% seen just once and 3.1% held by the top ten. This sequence was found in a man in his fifties with acute or convalescent COVID-19. The chain couples TRBV12-3 or TRBV12-4 to TRBJ2-4; 12 nucleotides line up with TRBD1. Sequenced material: peripheral blood. This CDR3 reads CASSQGQGAAYF. DNA for the CDR3: TGTGCCAGCAGTCAGGGACAGGGGGCAGCTTACTTC.